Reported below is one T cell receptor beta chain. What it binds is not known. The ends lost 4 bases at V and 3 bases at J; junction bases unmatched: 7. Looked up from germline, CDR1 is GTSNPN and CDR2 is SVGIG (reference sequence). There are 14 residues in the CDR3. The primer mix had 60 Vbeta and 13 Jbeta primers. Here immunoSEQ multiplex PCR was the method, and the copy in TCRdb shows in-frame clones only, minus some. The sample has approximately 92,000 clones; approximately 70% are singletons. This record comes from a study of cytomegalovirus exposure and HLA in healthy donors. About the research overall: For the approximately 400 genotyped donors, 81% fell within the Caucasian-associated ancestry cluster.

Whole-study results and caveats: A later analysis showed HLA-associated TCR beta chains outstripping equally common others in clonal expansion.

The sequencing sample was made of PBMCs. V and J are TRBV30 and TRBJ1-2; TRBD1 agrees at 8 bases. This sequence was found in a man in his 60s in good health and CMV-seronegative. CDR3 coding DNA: TGTGCCTGGACCGCGGGGACAGGCGACTATGGCTACACCTTC. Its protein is CAWTAGTGDYGYTF.